The source of this T cell receptor beta chain is a study of blood T cell repertoires in COVID-19. Overall study: Both acute and convalescent COVID-19 samples were obtained from the United States, Italy and Spain. T cells, B-cell-depleted T cells, or PBMCs provided the cDNA or gDNA that served as material.

The CDR3 is 15 residues long. V was pared by 4 bases and J by 6 bases, with 10 bases of the junction left unmatched. From germline, CDR1 is SGHTA and CDR2 FQGNSA. Study processing details: Amplification with reference gene primers provided the estimates of nucleated cell counts. Assay used: immunoSEQ multiplex PCR; TCRdb lists only in-frame clones, some missing. V and J calls and clone size are as listed in that table; D and trimming were resolved from the DNA. Counted here are some 30,000 clones, approximately 80% occurring once; the ten biggest clones make up roughly 14%. The sequencing sample was made of peripheral blood. The genes are TRBV7-2 and TRBJ2-7; 9 nucleotides align to TRBD1. The sequence was collected from a human donor in a cohort sampled during active COVID-19. The CDR3 is CASSYKLRQGGEQYF. CDR3 nucleotides: TGTGCCAGCAGCTACAAACTGCGACAGGGGGGCGAGCAGTACTTC.